This TCR beta chain was found in a study of T cell responses to AZD1222 COVID-19 vaccine. Study details: Second doses at about 4 or about 12 weeks were pooled. Findings and limits, study-wide: When two AZD1222 doses had been given, Spike-specific TCR breadth and depth rose. Clonal diversity may have been underestimated in mostly white British donors.

The CDR3 is 15 amino acids. V lost 2 bases, J lost 3 bases, and 6 bases stayed unmatched. The germline CDR1 and CDR2 sequences are MNHEY and SVGAGI. Sequencing was performed with immunoSEQ multiplex PCR; in TCRdb, only in-frame clones are kept and a portion is missing. The data contain 150,000 to 200,000 clones, about 91% of them singletons. To note about this clone: Its antigen remains unknown.

The source of this sequence is an adult in good health. V gene TRBV6-5 combines with J gene TRBJ2-7, with 8 bases matching TRBD1. The sequences come from peripheral blood, collected on day 0 of AZD1222 vaccination. DNA for the CDR3: TGTGCCAGCAGTTACGGCGGACAGGGAGACTACGAGCAGTACTTC. Translation: CASSYGGQGDYEQYF.